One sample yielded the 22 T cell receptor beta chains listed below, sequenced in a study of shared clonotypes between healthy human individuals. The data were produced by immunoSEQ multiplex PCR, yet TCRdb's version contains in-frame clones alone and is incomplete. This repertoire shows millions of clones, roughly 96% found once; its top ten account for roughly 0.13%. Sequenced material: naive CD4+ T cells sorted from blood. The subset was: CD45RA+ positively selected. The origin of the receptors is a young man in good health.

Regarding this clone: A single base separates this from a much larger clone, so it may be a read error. CDR3 sequence reads: CASSRHSGSYEQYF. The DNA of the CDR3 is TGTGCCAGCAGCAGGCATAGCGGGAGCTACGAGCAGTACTTC. The V and J genes are TRBV9 and TRBJ2-7, with 9 bases identical to TRBD2. Germline V gene lookup returns CDR1 SGDLS and CDR2 YYNGEE. This CDR3 spans 14 amino acids. V lost 4 bases, J lost 3 bases, and 5 bases stayed unmatched.

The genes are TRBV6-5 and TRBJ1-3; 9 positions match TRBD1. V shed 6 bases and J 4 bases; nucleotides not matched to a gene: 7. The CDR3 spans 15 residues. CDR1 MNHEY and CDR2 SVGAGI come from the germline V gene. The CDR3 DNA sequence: TGTGCCAGCAGCCGGGACAGGGTAACCGGAAACACCATATATTTT. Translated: CASSRDRVTGNTIYF.

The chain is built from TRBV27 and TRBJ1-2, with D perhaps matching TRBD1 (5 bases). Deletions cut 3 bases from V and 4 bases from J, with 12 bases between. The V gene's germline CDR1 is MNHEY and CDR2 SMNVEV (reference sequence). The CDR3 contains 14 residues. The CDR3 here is CASSFQAGSYGYTF. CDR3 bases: TGTGCCAGCAGTTTTCAGGCAGGGTCCTATGGCTACACCTTC.

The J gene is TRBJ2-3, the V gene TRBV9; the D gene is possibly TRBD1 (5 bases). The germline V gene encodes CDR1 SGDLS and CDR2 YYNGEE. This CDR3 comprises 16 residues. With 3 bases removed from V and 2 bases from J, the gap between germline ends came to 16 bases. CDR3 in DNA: TGTGCCAGCAGCGCTTCAGGGTCTTATAACACAGATACGCAGTATTTT. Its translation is CASSASGSYNTDTQYF.

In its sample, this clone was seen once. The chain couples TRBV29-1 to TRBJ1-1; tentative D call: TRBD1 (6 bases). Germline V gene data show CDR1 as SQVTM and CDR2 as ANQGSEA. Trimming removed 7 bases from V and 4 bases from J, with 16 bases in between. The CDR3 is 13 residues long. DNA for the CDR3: TGCAGCGCTGGTGATCCAGGGGTCACTGAAGCTTTCTTT. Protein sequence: CSAGDPGVTEAFF.

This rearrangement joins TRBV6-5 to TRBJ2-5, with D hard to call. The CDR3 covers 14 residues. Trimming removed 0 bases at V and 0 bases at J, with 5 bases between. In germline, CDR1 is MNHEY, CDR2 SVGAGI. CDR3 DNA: TGTGCCAGCAGTTACTCGGAGTACCAAGAGACCCAGTACTTC. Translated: CASSYSEYQETQYF.

The CDR3 DNA follows: TGTGCCAGCAGCGGCCGGGGGGGGGCTGGTGAGCAGTTCTTC. Its protein is CASSGRGGAGEQFF. The J gene is TRBJ2-1, the V gene TRBV7-2, with 8 bases lining up with TRBD2. Germline trimming cut 5 bases from V and 9 bases from J; bases unmatched to any gene: 9. This CDR3 is built from 14 residues. From germline, CDR1 is SGHTA and CDR2 FQGNSA.

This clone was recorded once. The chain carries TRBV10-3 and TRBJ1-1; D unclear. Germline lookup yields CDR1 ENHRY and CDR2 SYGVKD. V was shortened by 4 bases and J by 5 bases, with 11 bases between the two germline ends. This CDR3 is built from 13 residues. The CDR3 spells CAISGNGRTEAFF. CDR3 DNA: TGTGCCATCAGTGGCAACGGAAGGACTGAAGCTTTCTTT.

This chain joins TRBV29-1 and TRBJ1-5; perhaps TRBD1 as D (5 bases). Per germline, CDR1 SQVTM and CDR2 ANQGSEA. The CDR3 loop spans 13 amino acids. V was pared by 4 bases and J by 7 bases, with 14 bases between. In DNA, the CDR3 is TGCAGCGTTGGTGGGACTCCCGGACAGCCCCAGCATTTT. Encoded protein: CSVGGTPGQPQHF.

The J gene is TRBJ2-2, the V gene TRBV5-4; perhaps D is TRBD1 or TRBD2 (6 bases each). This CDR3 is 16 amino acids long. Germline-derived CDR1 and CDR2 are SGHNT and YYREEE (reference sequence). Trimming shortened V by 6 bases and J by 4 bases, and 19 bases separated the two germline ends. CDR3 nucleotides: TGTGCCAGCACCGAGGGGGGCGGGGCGGGCACCGGGGAGCTGTTTTTT. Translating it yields CASTEGGGAGTGELFF.

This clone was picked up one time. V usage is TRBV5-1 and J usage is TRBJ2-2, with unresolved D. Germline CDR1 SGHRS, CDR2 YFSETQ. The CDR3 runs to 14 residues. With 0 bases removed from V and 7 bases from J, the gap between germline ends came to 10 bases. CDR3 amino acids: CASSLGFEDGELFF. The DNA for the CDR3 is TGCGCCAGCAGCTTGGGCTTCGAGGACGGGGAGCTGTTTTTT. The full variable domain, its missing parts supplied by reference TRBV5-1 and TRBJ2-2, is KAGVTQTPRYLIKTRGQQVTLSCSPISGHRSVSWYQQTPGQGLQFLFEYFSETQRNKGNFPGRFSGRQFSNSRSEMNVSTLELGDSALYLCASSLGFEDGELFFGEGSRLTVL.

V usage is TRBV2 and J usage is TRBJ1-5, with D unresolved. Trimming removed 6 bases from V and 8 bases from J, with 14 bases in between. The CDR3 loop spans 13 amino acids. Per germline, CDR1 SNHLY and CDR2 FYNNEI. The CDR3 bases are TGTGCCAGCAGAGACGCCGACGCGAAGCCCCAGCATTTT. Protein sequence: CASRDADAKPQHF. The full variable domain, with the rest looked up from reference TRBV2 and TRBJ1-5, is EPEVTQTPSHQVTQMGQEVILRCVPISNHLYFYWYRQILGQKVEFLVSFYNNEISEKSEIFDDQFSVERPDGSNFTLKIRSTKLEDSAMYFCASRDADAKPQHFGDGTRLSIL.

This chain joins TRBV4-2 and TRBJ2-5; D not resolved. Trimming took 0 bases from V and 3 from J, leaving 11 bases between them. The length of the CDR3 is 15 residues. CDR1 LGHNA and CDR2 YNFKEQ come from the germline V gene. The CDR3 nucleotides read TGTGCCAGCAGCCAAGATGGGCCAGCCGAAGAGACCCAGTACTTC. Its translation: CASSQDGPAEETQYF.

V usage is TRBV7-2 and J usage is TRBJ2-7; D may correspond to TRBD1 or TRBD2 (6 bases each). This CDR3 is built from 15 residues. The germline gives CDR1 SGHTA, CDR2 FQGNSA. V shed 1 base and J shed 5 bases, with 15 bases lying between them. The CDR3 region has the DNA TGTGCCAGCAGCTTAGGGGGGGCCTATTCAGACGAGCAGTACTTC. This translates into CASSLGGAYSDEQYF.

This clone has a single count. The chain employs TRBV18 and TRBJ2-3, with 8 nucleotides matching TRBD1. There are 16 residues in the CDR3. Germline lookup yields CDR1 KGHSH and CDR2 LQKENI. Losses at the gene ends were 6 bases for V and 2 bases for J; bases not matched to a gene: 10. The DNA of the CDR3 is TGTGCCAGCTCCCCCGGAGGGACAGGCTACACAGATACGCAGTATTTT. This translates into CASSPGGTGYTDTQYF. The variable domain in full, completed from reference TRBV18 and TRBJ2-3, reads NAGVMQNPRHLVRRRGQEARLRCSPMKGHSHVYWYRQLPEEGLKFMVYLQKENIIDESGMPKERFSAEFPKEGPSILRIQQVVRGDSAAYFCASSPGGTGYTDTQYFGPGTRLTVL.

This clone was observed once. The CDR3 loop reads CASGLGTNTEAFF. CDR3 coding DNA: TGTGCTAGTGGTTTGGGAACAAACACTGAAGCTTTCTTT. V is TRBV12-5 and J is TRBJ1-1, with D uncertain. V was shortened by 1 base and J by 2 bases, with 5 bases between the two germline ends. Germline V CDR1 and CDR2: LGHNT, FRNRAP. The CDR3 has 13 residues.

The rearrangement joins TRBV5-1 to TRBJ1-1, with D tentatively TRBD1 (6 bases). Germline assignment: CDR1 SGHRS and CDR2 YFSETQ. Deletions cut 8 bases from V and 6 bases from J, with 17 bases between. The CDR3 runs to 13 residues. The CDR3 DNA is TGCGCCAGTAAGGCGGCAGGGGCTGCTGAAGCTTTCTTT. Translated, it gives CASKAAGAAEAFF.

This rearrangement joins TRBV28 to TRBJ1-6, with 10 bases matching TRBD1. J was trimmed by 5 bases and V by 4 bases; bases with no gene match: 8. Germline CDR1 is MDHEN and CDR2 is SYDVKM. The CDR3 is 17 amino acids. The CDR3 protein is CASSSPGQGPNNSPLHF. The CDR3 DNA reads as TGTGCCAGCAGTTCACCGGGACAGGGGCCTAATAATTCACCCCTCCACTTT.

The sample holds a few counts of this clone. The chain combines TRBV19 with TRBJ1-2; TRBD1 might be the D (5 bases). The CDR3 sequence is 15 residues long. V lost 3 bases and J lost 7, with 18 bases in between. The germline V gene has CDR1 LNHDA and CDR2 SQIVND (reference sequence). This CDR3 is CASSIGALREGGYTF. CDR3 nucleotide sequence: TGTGCCAGTAGTATTGGGGCCTTACGGGAAGGTGGCTACACCTTC.

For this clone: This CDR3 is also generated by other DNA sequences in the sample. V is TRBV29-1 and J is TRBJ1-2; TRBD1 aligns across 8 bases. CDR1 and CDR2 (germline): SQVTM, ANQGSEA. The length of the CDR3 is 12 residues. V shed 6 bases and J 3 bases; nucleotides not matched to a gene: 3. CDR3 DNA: TGCAGCGTCGGGACAGGTGACTATGGCTACACCTTC. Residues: CSVGTGDYGYTF.

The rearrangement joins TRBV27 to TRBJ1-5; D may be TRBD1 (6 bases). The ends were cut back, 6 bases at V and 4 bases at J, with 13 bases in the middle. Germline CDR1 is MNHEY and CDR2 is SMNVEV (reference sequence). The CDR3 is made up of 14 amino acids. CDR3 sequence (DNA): TGTGCCAGCAGACAGACAGGAACTAATCAGCCCCAGCATTTT. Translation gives CASRQTGTNQPQHF.

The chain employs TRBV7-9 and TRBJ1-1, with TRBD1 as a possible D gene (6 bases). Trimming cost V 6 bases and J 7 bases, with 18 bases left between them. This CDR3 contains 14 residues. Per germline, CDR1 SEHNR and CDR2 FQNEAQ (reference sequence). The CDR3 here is CASRPQGPGSEAFF. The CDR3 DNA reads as TGTGCCAGCAGGCCCCAGGGGCCGGGTAGTGAAGCTTTCTTT. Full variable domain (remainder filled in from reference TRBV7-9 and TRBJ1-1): DTGVSQNPRHKITKRGQNVTFRCDPISEHNRLYWYRQTLGQGPEFLTYFQNEAQLEKSRLLSDRFSAERPKGSFSTLEIQRTEQGDSAMYLCASRPQGPGSEAFFGQGTRLTVV.